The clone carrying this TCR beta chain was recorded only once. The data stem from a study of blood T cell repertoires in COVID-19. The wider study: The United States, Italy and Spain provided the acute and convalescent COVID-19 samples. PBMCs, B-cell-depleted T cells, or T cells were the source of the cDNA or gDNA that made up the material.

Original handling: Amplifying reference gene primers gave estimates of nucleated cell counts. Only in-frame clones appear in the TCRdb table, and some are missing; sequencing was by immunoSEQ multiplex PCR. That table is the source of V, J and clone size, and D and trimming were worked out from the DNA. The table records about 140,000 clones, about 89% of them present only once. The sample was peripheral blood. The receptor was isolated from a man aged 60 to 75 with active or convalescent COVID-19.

The CDR3: CASSPRGGSISYEQYF. For the CDR3, the DNA is TGTGCCAGCAGCCCCCGTGGCGGTTCCATCTCCTACGAGCAGTACTTC. The chain has TRBV11-3 and TRBJ2-7; D not resolved. CDR3 length: 16 residues. Trimming removed 5 bases from V and 0 bases from J, with 17 bases in between. From germline, CDR1 is SGHNT and CDR2 YENEEA.